A single sample gave rise to the 22 T cell receptor beta chains below, sequenced in a study of cytomegalovirus exposure and HLA in healthy donors. The PCR was carried out with 60 Vbeta primers and 13 Jbeta primers. TCRdb's copy holds only in-frame clones and misses some; the assay was immunoSEQ multiplex PCR. The repertoire holds 100,000 to 150,000 clones, with around 78% as singletons. Sample: PBMCs. The receptors were gathered from a man aged 45-65 years in good health and CMV-seronegative.

V gene TRBV28 combines with J gene TRBJ2-1, with TRBD2 matching over 12 bases. The CDR3 extends over 15 amino acids. The germline V gene has CDR1 MDHEN and CDR2 SYDVKM. V was pared by 8 bases and J by 2 bases, with 4 bases of the junction left unmatched. CDR3: CASARLAGAYNEQFF. The CDR3 coding sequence is TGTGCCAGCGCGAGACTAGCGGGGGCCTACAATGAGCAGTTCTTC.

V is TRBV2 and J is TRBJ1-5, with D unresolved. Germline CDR1 is SNHLY and CDR2 is FYNNEI. This CDR3 is 15 amino acids long. The V gene lost 6 bases and the J gene lost 5 bases, with 17 bases spanning the gap. DNA for the CDR3: TGTGCCAGCAGGGCTATGGGCACAAATTATCAGCCCCAGCATTTT. Its translation is CASRAMGTNYQPQHF.

For the CDR3, the DNA is TGCGCCAGCAGCGGACAGGCTGCGAACACTGAAGCTTTCTTT. Translation gives CASSGQAANTEAFF. The chain joins TRBV5-1 to TRBJ1-1; 7 bases fit TRBD1. Germline CDR1 is SGHRS and CDR2 is YFSETQ. The CDR3 totals 14 residues. V shed 4 bases, J shed 1 base, and the junction held 4 bases outside the gene matches.

This clone was seen a few times. This chain uses TRBV7-8 with TRBJ2-6; TRBD1 matches at 8 bases. Per the germline V gene, CDR1 is SGHVS and CDR2 is FQNEAQ. The CDR3 is 17 residues long. V was clipped by 3 bases and J by 0 bases; unmatched bases: 4. DNA for the CDR3: TGTGCCAGCAGCTTGGGACAGGTTATCTCTGGGGCCAACGTCCTGACTTTC. It is translated as CASSLGQVISGANVLTF.

The chain combines TRBV5-5 with TRBJ1-5; D perhaps matches TRBD1 (6 bases). The V gene's germline CDR1 is SGHKS and CDR2 YYEKEE (reference sequence). The CDR3 extends over 13 amino acids. The V gene lost 7 bases and the J gene lost 4 bases, with 12 bases spanning the gap. CDR3: CASGDIGNQPQHF. The CDR3 nucleotides are TGTGCCAGCGGGGACATAGGGAATCAGCCCCAGCATTTT.

The chain combines TRBV7-9 with TRBJ2-7, with 7 bases matching TRBD2. This CDR3 is 15 amino acids long. Germline CDR1 and CDR2: SEHNR and FQNEAQ (reference sequence). V lost 5 bases and J lost 6; bases outside the gene matches: 13. In nucleotides, the CDR3 is TGTGCCAGCAGCCCCCCCCAGCGGGGTTGGCGCGAGCAGTACTTC. Protein sequence: CASSPPQRGWREQYF.

This clone was recorded a few times. The chain joins TRBV7-2 to TRBJ2-1; 8 nucleotides align to TRBD2. Looked up from germline, CDR1 is SGHTA and CDR2 is FQGNSA. The CDR3 extends over 16 amino acids. After removal of 0 bases from V and 4 bases from J, the junction contained 5 bases not matched to a gene. The DNA of the CDR3 is TGTGCCAGCAGCTTAGCGCCTAGCGGGTGGTACAATGAGCAGTTCTTC. Residues: CASSLAPSGWYNEQFF.

This clone was recorded a few times. V usage is TRBV5-1 and J usage is TRBJ2-2; D unresolved. This CDR3 contains 13 residues. CDR1 and CDR2 from the germline V gene are SGHRS and YFSETQ. Deletions cut 0 bases from V and 6 bases from J, with 6 bases between. As DNA, the CDR3 is TGCGCCAGCAGCTTGGTTGGGCCCGGGGAGCTGTTTTTT. Residues: CASSLVGPGELFF. Full variable domain (remainder filled in from reference TRBV5-1 and TRBJ2-2): KAGVTQTPRYLIKTRGQQVTLSCSPISGHRSVSWYQQTPGQGLQFLFEYFSETQRNKGNFPGRFSGRQFSNSRSEMNVSTLELGDSALYLCASSLVGPGELFFGEGSRLTVL.

This chain links TRBV4-1 with TRBJ2-3; 10 bases align to TRBD2. Germline CDR1 is MGHRA and CDR2 is YSYEKL. V dropped 7 bases and J dropped 2; count of bases not matched to a gene: 12. This CDR3 has 17 amino acids. CDR3 sequence (DNA): TGCGCCAGCACCCTCATCCTTACTAGCGGGGTCACAGATACGCAGTATTTT. Translation: CASTLILTSGVTDTQYF.

V and J are TRBV7-9 and TRBJ1-1; D perhaps matches TRBD1 (5 bases). Trimming shortened V by 2 bases and J by 6 bases, and 22 bases separated the two germline ends. The CDR3 loop spans 17 amino acids. The germline V gene encodes CDR1 SEHNR and CDR2 FQNEAQ (reference sequence). The CDR3 DNA reads as TGTGCCAGCAGCTTACGACAGTTTTCGGATGAGCTCCCTGAAGCTTTCTTT. It codes for CASSLRQFSDELPEAFF.

This clone has just a few counts. Germline and junction disagree at one end, which may indicate a read error. The chain couples TRBV7-9 to TRBJ1-5; tentatively, D is TRBD1 (6 bases). Germline V gene data show CDR1 as SEHNR and CDR2 as FQNEAQ (reference sequence). This CDR3 is 12 amino acids long. This CDR3 reads CSSRGDTQPQHF. CDR3 coding DNA: TGTTCCAGCAGAGGGGACACCCAGCCCCAGCATTTT.

The chain couples TRBV5-4 to TRBJ1-1, with D unclear. The V and J ends lost 3 bases and 1 base respectively, with 10 bases between them. The length of the CDR3 is 14 residues. Germline V gene data show CDR1 as SGHNT and CDR2 as YYREEE (reference sequence). CDR3 nucleotides: TGTGCCAGCAGCTCCGTCGGGGAGAACACTGAAGCTTTCTTT. It yields the protein CASSSVGENTEAFF.

This clone was counted a few times. The gene calls are TRBV19 and TRBJ1-6, with 8 bases lining up with TRBD1. V lost 6 bases to trimming and J lost 4 bases; unmatched junction nucleotides: 2. The germline gives CDR1 LNHDA, CDR2 SQIVND (reference sequence). The CDR3 spans 14 residues. CDR3: CASSRTGYNSPLHF. CDR3 coding DNA: TGTGCCAGTAGCCGGACAGGGTATAATTCACCCCTCCACTTT.

The chain uses TRBV30 and TRBJ1-2, with 8 bases identical to TRBD1. From germline, CDR1 is GTSNPN and CDR2 SVGIG (reference sequence). Germline trimming cut 4 bases from V and 9 bases from J; bases unmatched to any gene: 7. This CDR3 contains 12 residues. CDR3 sequence (DNA): TGTGCCTGGACAGGACAGGGTAGGAGCTACACCTTC. Translated: CAWTGQGRSYTF.

The chain recombines TRBV28 with TRBJ1-6; D remains unclear. The germline V and J ends were trimmed by 6 bases and 1 base, with 13 bases remaining between them. Germline CDR1 and CDR2: MDHEN and SYDVKM. The CDR3 spans 16 residues. The CDR3 nucleotides are TGTGCCAGCAGCTCCCTCGGGGTGTCCTATAATTCACCCCTCCACTTT. As protein: CASSSLGVSYNSPLHF.

Concerning this clone: Mismatch with germline at one junction end may stem from a read error. The chain carries TRBV6-1 and TRBJ1-1; tentatively, D is TRBD1 (5 bases). The CDR3 length is 12 residues. The germline V gene has CDR1 MNHNS and CDR2 SASEGT. CDR3 nucleotides: TGTGCCATCAGTGCCAGGGACACTGAAGCTTTCTTT. Its translation: CAISARDTEAFF.

V gene TRBV28 combines with J gene TRBJ2-3, with D possibly TRBD1 on 6 matching bases. Trimming left V 7 bases short and J 1 base short, with 15 bases between. CDR1 and CDR2 (germline): MDHEN, SYDVKM. The CDR3 is made up of 15 amino acids. CDR3 DNA sequence: TGTGCCAGCATGGCTGGGGGCGTTGGCACAGATACGCAGTATTTT. Translating gives CASMAGGVGTDTQYF.

V gene TRBV14 combines with J gene TRBJ2-5; 9 nucleotides align to TRBD2. There are 19 residues in the CDR3. Germline V gives CDR1 SGHDN, CDR2 FVKESK. V was clipped by 4 bases and J by 4 bases; unmatched bases: 19. The CDR3 protein is CASSPGQFPFGAGGETQYF. Written as DNA, the CDR3 is TGTGCCAGCAGCCCGGGACAGTTTCCATTTGGAGCGGGGGGAGAGACCCAGTACTTC.

The chain uses TRBV28 and TRBJ1-4; D unclear. Germline V CDR1 and CDR2: MDHEN, SYDVKM. V gave up 2 bases and J gave up 4 bases, with 11 bases separating them. The CDR3 runs 15 residues. The CDR3 reads CASSLRTALNEKLFF. In DNA, the CDR3 is TGTGCCAGCAGTTTAAGAACAGCTCTTAATGAAAAACTGTTTTTT.

The rearrangement links TRBV7-2 to TRBJ1-5; unclear D gene. The germline V gene encodes CDR1 SGHTA and CDR2 FQGNSA. V dropped 1 base and J dropped 6 bases, with 16 bases sitting between them. The CDR3 length is 16 residues. CDR3 nucleotides: TGTGCCAGCAGCTTAGAGGGAGGCGTCGCCGGTCAGCCCCAGCATTTT. It yields the protein CASSLEGGVAGQPQHF.

The chain recombines TRBV9 with TRBJ1-6; D gene unclear. The CDR3 totals 17 residues. Germline V lookup: CDR1 SGDLS, CDR2 YYNGEE. Trimming left V 0 bases short and J 7 bases short, with 17 bases between. This CDR3 is CASSVGLATTKNSPLHF. The CDR3, as DNA: TGTGCCAGCAGCGTAGGCTTAGCTACTACAAAAAATTCACCCCTCCACTTT.

A word on this clone: Relative to the germline gene, one junction end is altered; a read error may explain this. The chain employs TRBV7-9 and TRBJ2-2; D perhaps matches TRBD2 (5 bases). This CDR3 is 15 amino acids long. Germline V gene data show CDR1 as SEHNR and CDR2 as FQNEAQ (reference sequence). The DNA for the CDR3 is TGTTCCAGCAGCTTAGCGCCGAGTGACACCGGGGAGCTGTTTTTT. Its protein product is CSSSLAPSDTGELFF. Based on the CDR3 plus reference TRBV7-9 and TRBJ2-2, the full variable domain is DTGVSQNPRHKITKRGQNVTFRCDPISEHNRLYWYRQTLGQGPEFLTYFQNEAQLEKSRLLSDRFSAERPKGSFSTLEIQRTEQGDSAMYLCSSSLAPSDTGELFFGEGSRLTVL.